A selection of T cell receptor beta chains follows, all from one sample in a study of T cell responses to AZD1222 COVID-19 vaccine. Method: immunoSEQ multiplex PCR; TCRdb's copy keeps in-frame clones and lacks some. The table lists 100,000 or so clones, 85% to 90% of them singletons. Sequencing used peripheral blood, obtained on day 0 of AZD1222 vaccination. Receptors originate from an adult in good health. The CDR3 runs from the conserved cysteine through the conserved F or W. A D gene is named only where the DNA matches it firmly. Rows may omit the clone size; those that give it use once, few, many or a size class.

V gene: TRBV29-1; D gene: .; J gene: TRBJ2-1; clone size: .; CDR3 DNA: TGCAGCGTTGAGGGAATCACAGGGCCCCACTACAATGAGCAGTTCTTC; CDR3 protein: CSVEGITGPHYNEQFF
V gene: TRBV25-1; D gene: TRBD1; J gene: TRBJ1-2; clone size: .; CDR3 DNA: TGTGCCAGCAGTGAATCTCTTTCAGGGGGCAACTATGGCTACACCTTC; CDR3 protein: CASSESLSGGNYGYTF
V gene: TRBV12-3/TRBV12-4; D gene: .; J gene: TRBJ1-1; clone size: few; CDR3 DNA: TGTGCCAGCAGTTTAAGTGAGTGGGGAGAAGCTTTCTTT; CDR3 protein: CASSLSEWGEAFF
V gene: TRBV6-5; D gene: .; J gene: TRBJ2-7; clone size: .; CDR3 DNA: TGTGCCAGCAGTTCCACATACAGGGTCTACGAGCAGTACTTC; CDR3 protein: CASSSTYRVYEQYF
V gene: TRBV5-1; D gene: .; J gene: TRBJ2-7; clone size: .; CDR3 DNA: TGCGCCAGCAGCGCGGGACAGCAGAAGCCTCGGGACGAGCAGTACTTC; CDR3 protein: CASSAGQQKPRDEQYF
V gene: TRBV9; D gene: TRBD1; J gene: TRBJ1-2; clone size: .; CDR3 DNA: TGTGCCAGCAGCATCACAGGGGCTGCTGGCTACACCTTC; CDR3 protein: CASSITGAAGYTF
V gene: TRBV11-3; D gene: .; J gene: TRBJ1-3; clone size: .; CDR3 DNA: TGTGCCAGCAGCAGGGATGGAAACACCATATATTTT; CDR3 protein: CASSRDGNTIYF
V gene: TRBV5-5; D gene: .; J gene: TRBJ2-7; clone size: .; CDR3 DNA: TGTGCCAGCAGCTTTGGTCAGCCCTACGAGCAGTACTTC; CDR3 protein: CASSFGQPYEQYF
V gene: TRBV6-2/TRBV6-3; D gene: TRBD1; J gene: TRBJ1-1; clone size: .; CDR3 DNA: TGTGCCAGCAGTTACAGGGGGCGAGTCGAAGCTTTCTTT; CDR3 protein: CASSYRGRVEAFF
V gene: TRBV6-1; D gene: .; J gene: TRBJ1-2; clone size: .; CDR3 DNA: TGTGCCAGCAGTGAAGGTCTTTACTATGGCTACACCTTC; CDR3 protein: CASSEGLYYGYTF
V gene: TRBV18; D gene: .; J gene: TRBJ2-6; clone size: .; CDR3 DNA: TGTGCCAGCTCAACATCAGGGGCCAACGTCCTGACTTTC; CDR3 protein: CASSTSGANVLTF
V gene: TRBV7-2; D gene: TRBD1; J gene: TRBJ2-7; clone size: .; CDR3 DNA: TGTGCCAGCAGCTTTCCGGGACAGTCCTACGAGCAGTACTTC; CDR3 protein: CASSFPGQSYEQYF
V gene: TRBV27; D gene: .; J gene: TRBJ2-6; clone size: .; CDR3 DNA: TGTGCGACCGCCCAACCCTCTGGGGCCAACGTCCTGACTTTC; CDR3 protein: CATAQPSGANVLTF
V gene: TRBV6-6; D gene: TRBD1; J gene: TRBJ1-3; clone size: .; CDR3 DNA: TGTGCCAGCAGTATAACAGGGGTCGGAAACACCATATATTTT; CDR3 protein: CASSITGVGNTIYF
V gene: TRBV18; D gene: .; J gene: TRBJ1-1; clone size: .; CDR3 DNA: TGTGCCAGCTCCATCGGAGGGATCCCTAACACTGAAGCTTTCTTT; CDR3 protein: CASSIGGIPNTEAFF
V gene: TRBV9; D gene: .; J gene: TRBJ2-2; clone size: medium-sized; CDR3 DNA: TGTGCCAGCAGCGTAGGGGGGACCGGGGAGCTGTTTTTT; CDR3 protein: CASSVGGTGELFF
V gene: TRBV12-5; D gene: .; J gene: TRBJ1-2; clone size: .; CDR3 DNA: TGTGCTAGAAAAGCCCCGGGCCCGCGCTTCGGGGGCTATGGCTACACCTTC; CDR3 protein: CARKAPGPRFGGYGYTF
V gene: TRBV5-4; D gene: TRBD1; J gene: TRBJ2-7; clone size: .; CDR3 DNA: TGTGCCAGCAGCCGGTCCTTTGGACAGGGGAGGGACGAGCAGTACTTC; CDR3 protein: CASSRSFGQGRDEQYF
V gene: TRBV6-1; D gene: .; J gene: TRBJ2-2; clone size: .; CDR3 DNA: TGTGCCAGCAGTGAATGGGGCGGCACCGGGGAGCTGTTTTTT; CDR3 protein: CASSEWGGTGELFF
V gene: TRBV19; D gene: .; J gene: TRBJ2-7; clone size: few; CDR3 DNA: TGTGCCAGTAGTAAAACCCAAGGTGGGGACGTCTCCTACGAGCAGTACTTC; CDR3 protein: CASSKTQGGDVSYEQYF
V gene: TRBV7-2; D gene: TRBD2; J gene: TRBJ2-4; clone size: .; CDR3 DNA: TGTGCCAGCAGCACGGCCGGGGGGGTTCCCAAAAACATTCAGTACTTC; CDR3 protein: CASSTAGGVPKNIQYF
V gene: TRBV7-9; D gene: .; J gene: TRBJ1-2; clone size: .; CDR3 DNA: TGTGCCAGCAGCTTAGGTCAGGAGACGTATGGCTACACCTTC; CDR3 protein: CASSLGQETYGYTF
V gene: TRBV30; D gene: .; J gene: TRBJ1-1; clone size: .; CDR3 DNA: TGTGCCTGGACCGAAGTAAAGGGTCGGACTGAAGCTTTCTTT; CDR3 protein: CAWTEVKGRTEAFF
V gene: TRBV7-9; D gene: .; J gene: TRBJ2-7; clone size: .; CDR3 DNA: TGTGCCAGCAGCTTACTACCAGGGACCGAGCAGTACTTC; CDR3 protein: CASSLLPGTEQYF
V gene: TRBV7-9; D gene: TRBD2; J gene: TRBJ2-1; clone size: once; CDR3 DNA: TGTGCCAGCACCACTAGCGGGGCCTACAATGAGCAGTTCTTC; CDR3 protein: CASTTSGAYNEQFF
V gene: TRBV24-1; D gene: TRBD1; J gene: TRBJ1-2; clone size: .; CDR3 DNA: TGTGCCACCAGTGGGACAGGGCCTGGCTATGGCTACACCTTC; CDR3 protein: CATSGTGPGYGYTF
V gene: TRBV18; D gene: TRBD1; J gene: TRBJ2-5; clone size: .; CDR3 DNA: TGTGCCAGCTTCCCAGGGACAGGGGGTTTCCAAGAGACCCAGTACTTC; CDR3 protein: CASFPGTGGFQETQYF
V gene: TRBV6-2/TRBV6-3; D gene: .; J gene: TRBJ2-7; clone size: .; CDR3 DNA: TGTGCCAGCAGTTACGGGCTACGATACGAGCAGTACTTC; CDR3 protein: CASSYGLRYEQYF
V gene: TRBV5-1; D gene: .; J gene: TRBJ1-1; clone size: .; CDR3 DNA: TGCGCCAGCAGTCGTACCCTAGACCAGCCCGAAACTGAAGCTTTCTTT; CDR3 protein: CASSRTLDQPETEAFF
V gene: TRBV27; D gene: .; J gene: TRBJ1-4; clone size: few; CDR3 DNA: TGTGCCAGCAGTCATAATTCGGGTGAAAAACTGTTTTTT; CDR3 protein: CASSHNSGEKLFF
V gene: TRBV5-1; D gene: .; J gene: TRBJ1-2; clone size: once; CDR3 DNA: TGCGCCAGCAGCTTAGAGTCTACAGGGATCGGAGGCTACACCTTC; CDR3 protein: CASSLESTGIGGYTF
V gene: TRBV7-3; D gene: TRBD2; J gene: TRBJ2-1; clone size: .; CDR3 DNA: TGTGCCAGCAGTAGACTAGCGGCCGAATACAATGAGCAGTTCTTC; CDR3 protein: CASSRLAAEYNEQFF
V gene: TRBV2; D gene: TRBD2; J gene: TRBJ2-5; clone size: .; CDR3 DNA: TGTGCCAGCAGTGCTCTAGCGGGGGGGCCTGAGACCCAGTACTTC; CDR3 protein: CASSALAGGPETQYF
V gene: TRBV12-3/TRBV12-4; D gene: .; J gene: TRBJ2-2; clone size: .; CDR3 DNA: TGTGCCAGCAGTTTTGGGATTGTCGGGGAGCTGTTTTTT; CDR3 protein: CASSFGIVGELFF
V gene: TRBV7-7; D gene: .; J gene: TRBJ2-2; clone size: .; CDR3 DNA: TGTGCCAGCAGCCCATGGGGGGTGGACGGGGAGCTGTTTTTT; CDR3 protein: CASSPWGVDGELFF
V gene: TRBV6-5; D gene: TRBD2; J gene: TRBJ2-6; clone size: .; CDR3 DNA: TGTGCCAGCACTGGGGGAGGGTCTGGGGCCAACGTCCTGACTTTC; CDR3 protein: CASTGGGSGANVLTF
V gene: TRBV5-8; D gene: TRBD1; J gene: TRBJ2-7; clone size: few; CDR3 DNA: TGTGCCAGCAGCTTAACGCAGGGGGCTTCCTTGTACGAGCAGTACTTC; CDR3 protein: CASSLTQGASLYEQYF
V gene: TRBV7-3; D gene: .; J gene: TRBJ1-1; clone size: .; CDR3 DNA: TGTGCCAGCAGCCAACAGGAGAACACTGAAGCTTTCTTT; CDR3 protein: CASSQQENTEAFF
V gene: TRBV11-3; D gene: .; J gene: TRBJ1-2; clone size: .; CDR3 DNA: TGTGCCAGCAGACAGGGAAGCTATGGCTACACCTTC; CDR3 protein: CASRQGSYGYTF
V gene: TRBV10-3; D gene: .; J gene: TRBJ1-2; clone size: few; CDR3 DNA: TGTGCCATCAGTGAGTCAACAGGGTTGAATGGCTACACCTTC; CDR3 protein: CAISESTGLNGYTF
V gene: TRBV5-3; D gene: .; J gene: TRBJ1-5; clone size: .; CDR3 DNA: TGTGCCAGAAGCTTCCGACAGGACCTGCAGGGGCCCCAGCATTTT; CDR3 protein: CARSFRQDLQGPQHF
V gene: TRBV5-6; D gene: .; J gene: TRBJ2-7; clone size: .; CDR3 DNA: TGTGCCAGCAGCTTAAGAACTCGACTGGGCTACGAGCAGTACTTC; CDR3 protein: CASSLRTRLGYEQYF
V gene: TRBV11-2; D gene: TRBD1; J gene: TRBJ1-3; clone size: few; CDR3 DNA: TGTGCCAGCAGCCAGGACAGGGGGCCTGGAAACACCATATATTTT; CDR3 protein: CASSQDRGPGNTIYF
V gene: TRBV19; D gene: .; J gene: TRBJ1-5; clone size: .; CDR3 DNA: TGTGCCAGTAGTATAAACGGTATTGGGGGTCAGCCCCAGCATTTT; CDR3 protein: CASSINGIGGQPQHF
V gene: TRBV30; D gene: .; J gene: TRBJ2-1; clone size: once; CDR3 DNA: TGTGCCTGGAATTTAATATACAATGAGCAGTTCTTC; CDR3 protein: CAWNLIYNEQFF